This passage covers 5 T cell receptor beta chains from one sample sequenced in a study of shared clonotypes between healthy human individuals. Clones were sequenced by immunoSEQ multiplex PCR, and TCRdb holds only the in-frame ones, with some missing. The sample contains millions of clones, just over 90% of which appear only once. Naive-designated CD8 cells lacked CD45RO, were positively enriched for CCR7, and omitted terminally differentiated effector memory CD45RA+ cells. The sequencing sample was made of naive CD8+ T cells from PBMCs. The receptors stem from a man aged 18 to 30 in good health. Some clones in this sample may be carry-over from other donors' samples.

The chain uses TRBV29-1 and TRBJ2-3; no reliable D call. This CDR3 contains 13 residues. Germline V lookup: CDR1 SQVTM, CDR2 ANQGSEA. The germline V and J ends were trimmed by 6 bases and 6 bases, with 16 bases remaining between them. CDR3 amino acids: CSVALSRGDTQYF. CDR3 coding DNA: TGCAGCGTCGCTTTATCCCGTGGGGATACGCAGTATTTT.

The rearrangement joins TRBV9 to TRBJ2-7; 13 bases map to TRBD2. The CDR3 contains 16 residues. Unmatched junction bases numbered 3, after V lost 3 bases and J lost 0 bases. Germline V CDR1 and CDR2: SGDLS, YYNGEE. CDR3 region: CASSDGTSGASYEQYF. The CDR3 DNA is TGTGCCAGCAGCGATGGGACTAGCGGGGCCTCCTACGAGCAGTACTTC.

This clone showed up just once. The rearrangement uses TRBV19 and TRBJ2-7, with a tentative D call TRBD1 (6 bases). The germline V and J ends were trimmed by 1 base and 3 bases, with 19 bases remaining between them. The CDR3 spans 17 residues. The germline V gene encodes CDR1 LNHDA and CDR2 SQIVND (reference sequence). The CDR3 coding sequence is TGTGCCAGTAGTATAGGAGGCTTTGTGGACAGATACTACGAGCAGTACTTC. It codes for CASSIGGFVDRYYEQYF. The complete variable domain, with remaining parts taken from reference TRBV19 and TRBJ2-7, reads DGGITQSPKYLFRKEGQNVTLSCEQNLNHDAMYWYRQDPGQGLRLIYYSQIVNDFQKGDIAEGYSVSREKKESFPLTVTSAQKNPTAFYLCASSIGGFVDRYYEQYFGPGTRLTVT.

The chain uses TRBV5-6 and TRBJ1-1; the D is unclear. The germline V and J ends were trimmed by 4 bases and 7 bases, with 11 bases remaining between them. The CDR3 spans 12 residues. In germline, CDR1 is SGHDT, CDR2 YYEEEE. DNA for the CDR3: TGTGCCAGCAGCCTCTTCGGGGATGAAGCTTTCTTT. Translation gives CASSLFGDEAFF.

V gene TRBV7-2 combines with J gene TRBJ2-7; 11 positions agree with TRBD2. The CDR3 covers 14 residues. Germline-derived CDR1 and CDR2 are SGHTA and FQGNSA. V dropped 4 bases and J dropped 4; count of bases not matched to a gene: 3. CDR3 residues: CASSSWTSGYEQYF. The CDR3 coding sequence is TGTGCCAGCAGCTCTTGGACTAGCGGGTACGAGCAGTACTTC.